Included here is one TCR beta chain sequence, with context. It lacks a known antigen. No much larger clone is present one base from it, and per-base qualities are unavailable. The sample belongs to a study of T-cell reconstitution after alpha-beta-depleted transplantation in children (TCRdb year 2016). A note on the overall study: Using TCR repertoire profiling, the study quantitatively followed how T-cell immune reconstitution unfolded in children after TCRalphabeta/CD19-depleted allogeneic hematopoietic cell transplantation.

The library relied on PCR. Sequencing relied on an Illumina HiSeq 2500. Molecular barcoding was employed in the preparation of TCR libraries, with unique molecular identifiers being used to normalize TCRbeta repertoire quantification. TCRdb redid the processing of the public reads, applying fastp at Q25 and MiXCR, and retained in-frame beta chains. Identical CDR3 protein sequences are pooled into one entry, listed with their most common genes and DNA. Within this sample are around 340,000 distinct CDR3 sequences, with more than 10% of them counted one time only. The ten most abundant clones make up roughly 4.5% of the sample. The CDR3 has 14 amino acids, counting the end cysteine and phenylalanine. CDR3 DNA only is kept here, 42 bases in frame from base 1. CDR1 and CDR2, per the germline V gene, are SGHDT and YYEEEE. Between the V and J ends, shortened by 6 bases and 2 bases respectively, the junction contains 14 bases.

The rearranged segments are TRBV5-6 and TRBJ1-2, with an unclear D gene assignment. Sequences were derived from PBMCs, sampled from the stem cell graft. The receptor comes from a human donor who donated a stem cell graft to a child with Fanconi anemia. Read as DNA, the sequence is TGTGCCAGCACCGCTATGGGGTTAAACTATGGCTACACCTTC. Its protein is CASTAMGLNYGYTF. Supplemented by the reference TRBV5-6 and TRBJ1-2 proteins around the CDR3, the complete variable domain is DAGVTQSPTHLIKTRGQQVTLRCSPKSGHDTVSWYQQALGQGPQFIFQYYEEEERQRGNFPDRFSGHQFPNYSSELNVNALLLGDSALYLCASTAMGLNYGYTFGSGTRLTVV.